These 26 T cell receptor beta chains were all obtained from the same sample, sequenced in a study of T cell clonality in common variable immunodeficiency (dated by TCRdb to about 2015). Library generation was performed with the immunoSEQ multiplex PCR assay. The clones in this table, taken by TCRdb from immuneACCESS, are in-frame only. Not every clone is retained; where verified, under half of the shortfall comes from an unresolved V gene, and the cause of the rest is unknown. The table gives 35,000 or so clones for this sample, with none occurring only once. The biggest ten clones account for roughly 3% of the sample. The sample taken for sequencing was peripheral blood mononuclear cells. The receptors shown here come from a person aged 18 to 75 in good health.

This clone was recorded at least ten times. With the read ending 3 residues before the CDR3 end, the germline J gene is used to fill in that end. The genes are TRBV20-1 and TRBJ1-1; perhaps TRBD1 as D (5 bases). In germline, CDR1 is DFQATT, CDR2 SNEGSKA (reference sequence). CDR3 size: 12 residues. V lost 0 bases and J lost 7, with 9 bases in between. CDR3 bases read: TGCAGTGCTAGAGAAGGGGATTTTGAA. Protein sequence: CSAREGDFE. The whole CDR3 protein reads CSAREGDFEAFF.

This clone was counted ten times or more. The CDR3 is cut off 3 residues early in the read; its end comes from the germline J gene. J is TRBJ1-5 and V is TRBV20-1, with D tentatively TRBD1 (6 bases). CDR3 length equals 16 residues. V was clipped by 3 bases and J by 6 bases, with 21 bases between them. Germline V gives CDR1 DFQATT, CDR2 SNEGSKA (reference sequence). CDR3 bases read: TGCAGTGCTAGTGATATTAGTAGGGGGATACCTCAGCCC. The encoded protein is CSASDISRGIPQP. The CDR3 as a whole reads CSASDISRGIPQPQHF.

This clone was seen many times. The read falls 3 residues short of the CDR3 end, and the missing part is taken from the germline J gene. The rearrangement links TRBV7-8 to TRBJ1-4; 9 nucleotides agree with TRBD1. CDR1 and CDR2 (germline): SGHVS, FQNEAQ. J was trimmed by 7 bases and V by 4 bases; bases with no gene match: 10. The CDR3 sequence is 16 residues long. The CDR3 sequence is CASSSRNRGRGEKLFF. Partial CDR3 DNA: TGTGCCAGCAGCTCTAGAAACAGGGGGCGGGGTGAAAAA.

There are many counts of this clone. The chain's CDR3 is CASGLVPLGQGIHTEAFF. CDR3 DNA, as far as it was read: TGTGCTAGTGGTTTGGTACCCCTTGGTCAGGGGATTCACACTGAA. The J gene is TRBJ1-1, the V gene TRBV12-5, with a tentative D call TRBD1 (6 bases). Read sequence stops 3 residues before the CDR3 end, and the germline J gene provides the missing end. Germline values: CDR1 LGHNT, CDR2 FRNRAP. This CDR3 region has 18 residues. Trimming stripped 0 bases from V and 3 bases from J, with 20 bases between.

This clone showed up many times. The DNA read from the CDR3 is TGTGCCAGCAGCCCCCGACTGGGGGGGGAGACC. Translation gives CASSPRLGGET. The whole CDR3 sequence reads CASSPRLGGETQYF. This chain uses TRBV6-2 or TRBV6-3 with TRBJ2-5; 7 bases are a match to TRBD2. The read stops 3 residues short of the end of the CDR3; the missing end is completed from the germline J gene. The CDR3 spans 14 residues. The germline CDR1 and CDR2 sequences are MNHEY and SVGEGT. Unmatched junction bases numbered 9, after V lost 6 bases and J lost 5 bases.

This clone was seen ten or more times. The read terminates 3 residues ahead of where the CDR3 ends, so the germline J gene completes it. The V call is TRBV19, the J call TRBJ2-1, with TRBD2 matching over 9 bases. The CDR3 totals 15 residues. V was clipped by 2 bases and J by 8 bases; unmatched bases: 7. Germline CDR1 reads LNHDA; CDR2 reads SQIVND (reference sequence). The CDR3 bases that were read are TGTGCCAGTAGTATACTCGGCGGGAGGGGGTATGAG. Its protein is CASSILGGRGYE. In full, the CDR3 reads CASSILGGRGYEQFF.

This clone was seen many times. The observed sequence ends 3 residues before the CDR3 terminus, with the missing tail filled in from the germline J gene. The V and J genes are TRBV5-8 and TRBJ2-5; 7 positions agree with TRBD1. Looked up from germline, CDR1 is SGHTS and CDR2 is YDEGEE. J gave up 2 bases and V 1 base, and 2 bases lay outside the gene matches. The CDR3 contains 14 residues. The CDR3 loop reads CASSLRDRQETQYF. The CDR3 DNA, read in part, is TGTGCCAGCAGCTTGCGGGACAGACAAGAGACC.

This clone was found many times. The sequence runs out 3 residues before the end of the CDR3; the remainder is reconstructed from the germline J gene. The chain combines TRBV2 with TRBJ1-1, with 7 nucleotides matching TRBD1. CDR3 length: 14 amino acids. Germline CDR1 SNHLY, CDR2 FYNNEI. With 5 bases clipped from V and 4 bases from J, the junction kept 7 bases outside the gene matches. CDR3 amino acids: CASSPQTGSTEAFF. Incomplete CDR3 DNA: TGTGCCAGCAGTCCTCAGACAGGGTCCACTGAA. Based on the CDR3 plus reference TRBV2 and TRBJ1-1, the full variable domain is EPEVTQTPSHQVTQMGQEVILRCVPISNHLYFYWYRQILGQKVEFLVSFYNNEISEKSEIFDDQFSVERPDGSNFTLKIRSTKLEDSAMYFCASSPQTGSTEAFFGQGTRLTVV.

This clone showed up many times. The read terminates 3 residues before the CDR3 end, so the remaining end is supplied by the germline J gene. The chain combines TRBV7-6 with TRBJ2-3; 8 bases line up with TRBD2. This CDR3 spans 15 amino acids. Germline V lookup: CDR1 SGHVS, CDR2 FNYEAQ. Unmatched junction bases numbered 4, after V lost 2 bases and J lost 3 bases. This chain's CDR3 is CASSLSGSQTDTQYF. The DNA read from the CDR3 is TGTGCCAGCAGCTTAAGCGGGAGTCAGACAGATACG.

This clone was seen repeatedly, ten times or more. The read is 3 residues too short to cover the CDR3 end, so that end is filled in from the germline J gene. The chain links TRBV7-2 to TRBJ2-2; a possible D gene is TRBD1 (6 bases). The CDR3 covers 15 residues. CDR1 SGHTA and CDR2 FQGNSA come from the germline V gene. V shed 0 bases and J shed 6 bases, with 11 bases lying between them. Here the CDR3 reads CASSLARGVAGELFF. The sequenced CDR3 bases are TGTGCCAGCAGCTTAGCCAGGGGAGTCGCCGGGGAG.

This clone showed up many times. The missing CDR3 end, 3 residues past where the read stops, is filled in from the germline J gene. The rearrangement uses TRBV20-1 and TRBJ2-3; D is unresolved. Trimming pared 1 base from V and 4 bases from J, leaving 6 bases between. CDR1 is DFQATT and CDR2 is SNEGSKA in the germline V gene (reference sequence). This CDR3 has 12 amino acids. Partial CDR3 DNA: TGCAGTGCTAGAGTAGATCCAGATACG. It translates to CSARVDPDT. The whole CDR3 protein reads CSARVDPDTQYF.

This clone was observed at least ten times. The read ends 3 residues early relative to the CDR3; the germline J gene fills the gap. The V and J genes are TRBV14 and TRBJ1-3; TRBD1 is a possible D gene (6 bases). V lost 4 bases and J 2 bases, leaving 12 bases between the germline ends. Per the germline V gene, CDR1 is SGHDN and CDR2 is FVKESK. CDR3 size: 15 residues. The sequenced CDR3 bases are TGTGCCAGCAGCCTTACCGGGACAACTGGAAACACC. Protein: CASSLTGTTGNT. The whole CDR3 protein is CASSLTGTTGNTIYF.

This clone was detected ten times or more. The CDR3 goes on 3 residues after the read ends, and that part is filled in from the germline J gene. The chain employs TRBV7-9 and TRBJ1-1; 9 nucleotides match TRBD1. Germline V gene lookup returns CDR1 SEHNR and CDR2 FQNEAQ (reference sequence). With 0 bases clipped from V and 4 bases from J, the junction kept 3 bases outside the gene matches. The CDR3 loop spans 15 amino acids. The CDR3 loop is CASSLADRGGTEAFF. The CDR3 DNA, read in part, is TGTGCCAGCAGCTTAGCGGACAGGGGCGGCACTGAA.

A few counts support this clone. The observed sequence ends 3 residues before the CDR3 terminus, with the missing tail filled in from the germline J gene. The V gene is TRBV19, the J gene TRBJ1-1; 7 nucleotides match TRBD1. There are 13 residues in the CDR3. Germline CDR1 reads LNHDA; CDR2 reads SQIVND (reference sequence). Germline trimming cut 7 bases from V and 5 bases from J; bases unmatched to any gene: 7. The sequenced CDR3 bases are TGTGCCAGTACCTCGACAGGGCAAACTGAA. This encodes CASTSTGQTE. Given in full, the CDR3 is CASTSTGQTEAFF.

This clone has ten or more counts. The DNA ends 3 residues before the CDR3 does, and the rest of the CDR3 is filled in from the germline J gene. V gene TRBV6-1 combines with J gene TRBJ2-1; 7 bases are a match to TRBD1. The germline V gene has CDR1 MNHNS and CDR2 SASEGT. There are 14 residues in the CDR3. The junction had 6 bases not matched to a gene; V was cut back by 4 bases and J by 6 bases. This chain's CDR3 is CASSGSTGRNEQFF. The part of the CDR3 DNA that was read is TGTGCCAGCAGTGGTTCGACAGGGCGCAATGAG.

This clone was recorded at least ten times. The read ends 3 residues early relative to the CDR3; the germline J gene fills the gap. The chain combines TRBV12-3 or TRBV12-4 with TRBJ2-5; D call uncertain. The CDR3 runs 12 residues. V was trimmed by 3 bases and J by 7 bases, leaving 9 bases between them. This CDR3 reads CASSFGGGTQYF. CDR3 bases read: TGTGCCAGCAGTTTTGGCGGCGGGACC.

This clone has a count of ten or more. The read ends 3 residues shy of where the CDR3 ends; the end is completed using the germline J gene. The chain uses TRBV30 and TRBJ2-3, with D unclear. The CDR3 contains 13 residues. CDR1 is GTSNPN and CDR2 is SVGIG in the germline V gene (reference sequence). V lost 2 bases, J lost 1 base, and 7 bases lay in between. The CDR3 loop is CAWSPSGTDTQYF. The covered CDR3 bases are TGTGCCTGGAGTCCCAGCGGCACAGATACG. The variable domain in full, completed from reference TRBV30 and TRBJ2-3, reads SQTIHQWPATLVQPVGSPLSLECTVEGTSNPNLYWYRQAAGRGLQLLFYSVGIGQISSEVPQNLSASRPQDRQFILSSKKLLLSDSGFYLCAWSPSGTDTQYFGPGTRLTVL.

This clone came up many times. The CDR3 end is not reached by the read, which stops 3 residues before it; the germline J gene fills it in. The V gene is TRBV5-6, the J gene TRBJ2-1; D not resolved. Trimming pared 6 bases from V and 3 bases from J, leaving 16 bases between. The germline gives CDR1 SGHDT, CDR2 YYEEEE. The CDR3 sequence is 15 residues long. The part of the CDR3 DNA that was read is TGTGCCAGCACATCTAGATCACTTTACTACAATGAG. This gives the protein CASTSRSLYYNE. The full CDR3 protein is CASTSRSLYYNEQFF. Combining the CDR3 with reference TRBV5-6 and TRBJ2-1 gives the whole variable domain DAGVTQSPTHLIKTRGQQVTLRCSPKSGHDTVSWYQQALGQGPQFIFQYYEEEERQRGNFPDRFSGHQFPNYSSELNVNALLLGDSALYLCASTSRSLYYNEQFFGPGTRLTVL.

Details on this clone: Coverage ceases 3 residues before the CDR3 finishes, and the germline J gene fills in the end. The J gene is TRBJ1-2, the V gene TRBV18; D is unclear. The CDR3 sequence is 17 residues long. Germline V lookup: CDR1 KGHSH, CDR2 LQKENI. CDR3 amino acids: CASSPVGRAEPTDTYTF. The sequenced CDR3 bases are TGTGCCAGCTCACCAGTGGGTCGAGCGGAACCCACAGATACC.

Points on this clone: The read ends 3 residues before the CDR3 terminus; that terminus is restored from the germline J gene. The rearrangement links TRBV5-4 to TRBJ2-7; D gene uncertain. The CDR3 is 16 residues long. Trimming cost V 1 base and J 1 base, with 15 bases left between them. Germline V CDR1 and CDR2: SGHNT, YYREEE (reference sequence). The CDR3 region is CASSLISGSHSYEQYF. The CDR3 bases that were read are TGTGCCAGCAGCTTGATCTCAGGCAGCCATTCCTACGAG.

This clone was picked up many times. The sequenced fragment ends 3 residues before the CDR3 boundary, so the rest is inferred from the germline J gene. The chain employs TRBV5-1 and TRBJ2-3; D tentatively fits TRBD1 or TRBD2 (5 bases each). The germline V gene has CDR1 SGHRS and CDR2 YFSETQ. V lost 0 bases to trimming and J lost 6 bases, with 11 bases between them. The CDR3 has 14 amino acids. The part of the CDR3 DNA that was read is TGCGCCAGCAGCTTGGGGACCGAGGGGGATACG. It codes for CASSLGTEGDT. The whole CDR3 sequence is CASSLGTEGDTQYF.

The table lists this clone with many counts. Sequencing ends 3 residues short of the CDR3 end; the germline J gene provides the rest. The chain recombines TRBV20-1 with TRBJ1-5; the D gene is possibly TRBD1 (5 bases). The V gene's germline CDR1 is DFQATT and CDR2 SNEGSKA (reference sequence). The CDR3 has 11 residues. Here the CDR3 reads CSASRDFPQHF. Partial CDR3 DNA: TGCAGTGCTAGCCGGGACTTCCCC.

In this sample, this clone turned up many times. The read is 3 residues too short to cover the CDR3 end, so that end is filled in from the germline J gene. The chain links TRBV11-2 to TRBJ1-1, with TRBD1 identical over 7 bases. This CDR3 region has 13 residues. Germline V gives CDR1 SGHAT, CDR2 FQNNGV. The CDR3 bases that were read are TGTGCCAGCAGCTTGATCGGGACAGCGGAA. As protein: CASSLIGTAE. The CDR3 in its entirety is CASSLIGTAEAFF.

This clone was observed many times. The sequenced fragment ends 3 residues before the CDR3 boundary, so the rest is inferred from the germline J gene. The rearrangement links TRBV20-1 to TRBJ2-7; D not certain. Germline-derived CDR1 and CDR2 are DFQATT and SNEGSKA (reference sequence). The CDR3 covers 12 residues. The V and J ends lost 3 bases and 3 bases respectively, with 9 bases between them. CDR3: CSASGTLYEQYF. The sequenced part of the CDR3 DNA is TGCAGTGCTAGTGGCACCCTCTACGAG.

This clone was seen ten or more times. The CDR3 goes on 3 residues after the read ends, and that part is filled in from the germline J gene. The chain combines TRBV7-2 with TRBJ2-1; 7 bases agree with TRBD2. Germline lookup yields CDR1 SGHTA and CDR2 FQGNSA. Unmatched junction bases numbered 3, after V lost 5 bases and J lost 2 bases. The CDR3 is made up of 14 amino acids. The CDR3 here is CASSPGLAYNEQFF. The DNA read from the CDR3 is TGTGCCAGCAGCCCTGGACTAGCCTACAATGAG.

The sample holds many counts of this clone. The observed sequence ends 3 residues before the CDR3 terminus, with the missing tail filled in from the germline J gene. The rearrangement joins TRBV30 to TRBJ1-5; no clear D gene. V was trimmed by 4 bases and J by 6 bases, leaving 10 bases between them. The CDR3 has 12 amino acids. CDR1 and CDR2 from the germline V gene are GTSNPN and SVGIG (reference sequence). The sequenced CDR3 bases are TGTGCCTGGACTACTCACGGTCAGCCC. Amino acid sequence: CAWTTHGQP. The whole CDR3 protein reads CAWTTHGQPQHF.